One T cell receptor beta chain is described in this entry. No antigen is known for it. This entry comes from a study of beta chain features in type 1 diabetes. Study at large: No patient-donor differences in age, gender, total cells or subset yield. Study outcomes and limitations: In all four CD4+ subsets, TCRB CDR3 length was significantly, moderately reduced in type 1 diabetes. Among type 1 diabetes patients, VDJ junctions had fewer insertions and more deletions.

Sorting of CD4+ naive, central memory, regulatory and stem cell-like memory cells was performed via CD45RO/CCR7/CD25/CD127/CD95/CD27. The isolated RNA, all of it, was reverse transcribed, so expressed TCRB transcripts were what got sequenced. The average read count of naive, central memory and regulatory T cell samples was about 3.3 million. The method was immunoSEQ multiplex PCR; TCRdb's version includes in-frame clones alone and lacks a portion of them. The sample records approximately 270,000 clones, over 11% being singletons. This sequence originates from a man under 40 with type 1 diabetes. Specimen: naive CD4+ T cells from blood.

CDR3 protein: CASSTRYSGANVLTF. CDR3 sequence (DNA): TGTGCCAGTAGTACCAGGTACTCTGGGGCCAACGTCCTGACTTTC. The J gene is TRBJ2-6, the V gene TRBV19; D is undetermined. Trimming pared 4 bases from V and 0 bases from J, leaving 7 bases between. Germline CDR1 is LNHDA and CDR2 is SQIVND (reference sequence). The CDR3 runs to 15 residues.